This T cell receptor (beta chain) is drawn from a study of blood T cells in healthy people across ages. Study context: Roughly one uniquely barcoded beta molecule per two T cells was captured.

A sample-barcoded 5' primer and a J-beta primer mix were used in a second PCR of about 7 to 12 cycles. Any given sample supplied a minimum of 2.5 million CDR3-containing paired-end reads. A single record per CDR3 protein comes from TCRdb applying MiXCR to the 5' RACE reads. This table holds about a million distinct CDR3 sequences, roughly 51% found once. Healthy Caucasian individuals from Russia aged about 6 to 95 were enrolled as donors. A minimum of 7 million PBMCs was isolated per sample. The CDR3 is 14 residues long. CDR1 and CDR2 (germline): SQVTM, ANQGSEA. V shed 3 bases, J shed 7 bases, and the junction held 8 bases outside the gene matches. This clonotype was counted ten times or more.

The specimen was blood. V usage is TRBV29-1 and J usage is TRBJ2-4, with 8 bases identical to TRBD2. The TCR comes from a woman aged 60-70 years in good health. The DNA of the CDR3 is TGCAGCGTTGACGGAGCGGGAGTCGGGAACATTCAGTACTTC. It specifies CSVDGAGVGNIQYF.